This is a list of T cell receptor beta chains from one sample in a study of Ad26.COV2.S vaccination and SARS-CoV-2 variants. Sequencing used immunoSEQ multiplex PCR; TCRdb keeps in-frame clones, though not all of them. The sample includes hundreds of thousands of clones, more than 80% of them seen just once. This sample comprised peripheral blood, obtained in a trial of Ad26.COV2.S vaccine versus placebo. The receptors were sampled from a person aged 18-60 years who received the Ad26.COV2.S COVID-19 vaccine or a placebo. Both conserved end residues are part of each CDR3. The D gene is left open where the match is weak. Clone size, where shown, is once, few, many, or a class for clones that have expanded.

j_gene | d_gene | abundance | v_gene | CDR3nt | CDR3aa
TRBJ1-5 | TRBD1 | . | TRBV2 | TGTGCCAGCAACGGTCAGGGGGCTCGAAATCAGCCCCAGCATTTT | CASNGQGARNQPQHF
TRBJ1-1 | . | few | TRBV15 | TGTGCCACCAGCCCCTGGGGGACTGAAGCTTTCTTT | CATSPWGTEAFF
TRBJ2-2 | . | . | TRBV5-1 | TGCGCCAGCAGGCCGGGACTTTACACCGGGGAGCTGTTTTTT | CASRPGLYTGELFF
TRBJ1-2 | TRBD1 | many | TRBV15 | TGTGCCACCAGCAGAGATTATGGGACAGAACCCGGTAACACCTTC | CATSRDYGTEPGNTF
TRBJ1-6 | . | . | TRBV6-6 | TGTGCCAGCAGCTTCGACGGATTATCACCCCTCCACTTT | CASSFDGLSPLHF
TRBJ2-1 | . | . | TRBV6-5 | TGTGCCAGCAGTTACGGGGTCTCCTACAATGAGCAGTTCTTC | CASSYGVSYNEQFF
TRBJ1-4 | . | . | TRBV9 | TGTGCCAGCAGCCTTACTACTCTGTCTAATGAAAAACTGTTTTTT | CASSLTTLSNEKLFF
TRBJ1-2 | TRBD1 | . | TRBV5-4 | TGTGCCAGCAGCTTGGGACAGGGAAATGGCTACACCTTC | CASSLGQGNGYTF
TRBJ1-3 | . | . | TRBV9 | TGTGCCAGCAGCGTAGAAGGGGCTACAGGAAACACCATATATTTT | CASSVEGATGNTIYF
TRBJ1-5 | . | . | TRBV21-1 | TGTGCCAGCAGCAATGGGTCCTGTCGAGACACCTATAGCAATCAGCCCCAGCATTTT | CASSNGSCRDTYSNQPQHF
TRBJ2-7 | TRBD2 | . | TRBV19 | TGTGCCAGTAGATCGGGACTAGGTTACGAGCAGTACTTC | CASRSGLGYEQYF
TRBJ1-4 | . | . | TRBV7-2 | TGTGCCAGCAGCCCCGGCGGGGGAGTGGGAAAACTGTTTTTT | CASSPGGGVGKLFF
TRBJ2-1 | TRBD1 | . | TRBV10-2 | TGCGCCAGCAGAGGACAGGGCAGCCTCAATGAGCAGTTCTTC | CASRGQGSLNEQFF
TRBJ2-7 | TRBD1 | . | TRBV7-2 | TGTGCCAGCAGCCCCGGGACAGGGGGTGGCTACGAGCAGTACTTC | CASSPGTGGGYEQYF
TRBJ2-3 | . | . | TRBV29-1 | TGCAGCGTTGATAAGGGGCGGGGGCGCACAGATACGCAGTATTTT | CSVDKGRGRTDTQYF
TRBJ1-3 | TRBD1 | once | TRBV4-3 | TGCGCCAGCAGCCGGGACAGGGCTGGAAACACCATATATTTT | CASSRDRAGNTIYF
TRBJ1-1 | . | . | TRBV15 | TGTGCCACCAGCAGAGATAGGCAGGGGAACACTGAAGCTTTCTTT | CATSRDRQGNTEAFF
TRBJ2-2 | . | . | TRBV9 | TGTGCCAGCAGCGTAGCGAGTTTCAGTACCACCGGGGAGCTGTTTTTT | CASSVASFSTTGELFF
TRBJ2-7 | TRBD1 | . | TRBV7-8 | TGTGCCAGCAGCCCAGGACAGGGCTTCTCCTACGAGCAGTACTTC | CASSPGQGFSYEQYF
TRBJ1-5 | TRBD1 | few | TRBV25-1 | TGTGCCAGCAGTGAATGGGGGACAGGCGGCAATCAGCCCCAGCATTTT | CASSEWGTGGNQPQHF
TRBJ1-3 | . | . | TRBV7-9 | TGTGCCAGCAGCCGAGCAGGGAACTCTGGAAACACCATATATTTT | CASSRAGNSGNTIYF
TRBJ1-2 | TRBD1 | . | TRBV7-6 | TGTGCCAGCAGCTTAGAACAGGGGGCCTTCTATCACTTC | CASSLEQGAFYHF
TRBJ2-7 | . | . | TRBV3-1/TRBV3-2 | TGTGCCAGCAGCCAGGGCGCTGCAGGGGGGTACGAGCAGTACTTC | CASSQGAAGGYEQYF
TRBJ2-7 | TRBD2 | . | TRBV18 | TGTGCCAGCCAAAACCTAGCGGTAACCTACGAGCAGTACTTC | CASQNLAVTYEQYF
TRBJ1-2 | . | . | TRBV12-5 | TGTGCTAGTGGTTTGACGGGGGCCTATGGCTACACCTTC | CASGLTGAYGYTF
TRBJ2-5 | . | . | TRBV27 | TGTGCCAGCTCCCGAAGGGCTGGTGAGACCCAGTACTTC | CASSRRAGETQYF
TRBJ1-3 | . | . | TRBV5-1 | TGCGCCAGCAGCACAGGGATCTCTGGAAACACCATATATTTT | CASSTGISGNTIYF
TRBJ2-2 | . | once | TRBV3-1/TRBV3-2 | TGTGCCAGCAGCCAAGGAGTAGCGCCTTGGGCCGGGGAGCTGTTTTTT | CASSQGVAPWAGELFF
TRBJ2-1 | TRBD2 | . | TRBV5-4 | TGTGCCAGCAGCTTGGGACTAGCGGGAGGGCCAAAGGCCTACAATGAGCAGTTCTTC | CASSLGLAGGPKAYNEQFF
TRBJ2-5 | . | . | TRBV7-2 | TGTGCCAGCAGCTTAGTTGGGGGCCAAGAGACCCAGTACTTC | CASSLVGGQETQYF
TRBJ1-2 | TRBD1 | . | TRBV2 | TGTGCCAGCAGTGTGACAGGGGCAAGCGGCTACACCTTC | CASSVTGASGYTF
TRBJ2-7 | . | . | TRBV9 | TGTGCCAGCAGCCCCGACACAGGGCCCGAGCAGTACTTC | CASSPDTGPEQYF
TRBJ1-3 | TRBD1 | once | TRBV5-6 | TGTGCCAGCAGCTTCCGGGACAGGGGACGCTCTGGAAACACCATATATTTT | CASSFRDRGRSGNTIYF
TRBJ2-1 | . | . | TRBV5-1 | TGCGCCAGCGCCTCTTTGAGCTCCTACAATGAGCAGTTCTTC | CASASLSSYNEQFF
TRBJ1-5 | . | . | TRBV19 | TGTGCCAGTAGTAGCCGGGACACGGCAGATAGCAATCAGCCCCAGCATTTT | CASSSRDTADSNQPQHF
TRBJ2-7 | TRBD1 | few | TRBV6-5 | TGTGCCAGCAGTTACACGGGACAGGGTTACGAGCAGTACTTC | CASSYTGQGYEQYF
TRBJ2-2 | TRBD1 | few | TRBV30 | TGTGCCTGGAGTCTACGAACAGGGGAACCCGGGGAGCTGTTTTTT | CAWSLRTGEPGELFF
TRBJ2-2 | . | . | TRBV6-5 | TGTGCCACGGGCATTCAAACCGGAGGAACCGGGGAGCTGTTTTTT | CATGIQTGGTGELFF
TRBJ1-2 | . | once | TRBV15 | TGTGCCACCAGCAGGGTTGACGGCTATGGCTACACCTTC | CATSRVDGYGYTF
TRBJ1-2 | TRBD1 | . | TRBV18 | TGTGCCAGCTCACCTTCTGGGACAGGACCCGCTAACTATGGCTACACCTTC | CASSPSGTGPANYGYTF
TRBJ1-5 | . | . | TRBV4-1 | TGCGCCAGCAGCCAGAGGGATAATAGCAATCAGCCCCAGCATTTT | CASSQRDNSNQPQHF
TRBJ1-2 | . | . | TRBV7-2 | TGTGCCAGCAGCGTTGTCTATGGCTACACCTTC | CASSVVYGYTF
TRBJ2-2 | . | . | TRBV19 | TGTGCCAGCCTTTCTTGGGGCCCCACCGGGGAGCTGTTTTTT | CASLSWGPTGELFF
TRBJ2-7 | . | . | TRBV6-5 | TGTGCCAGCAGTTACTCGGCTAGCGCCCTGGGCGAGCAGTACTTC | CASSYSASALGEQYF
TRBJ2-7 | . | . | TRBV12-3/TRBV12-4 | TGTGCCAGCACACCGCCCGGGACGGGCGAGCAGTACTTC | CASTPPGTGEQYF
TRBJ1-2 | . | . | TRBV6-1 | TGTGCCAGCAGTGAAGTCGATGCTAACTATGGCTACACCTTC | CASSEVDANYGYTF
TRBJ2-4 | . | . | TRBV5-1 | TGCGCCAGCAGCTGGGGAGGCGTCAAAAACATTCAGTACTTC | CASSWGGVKNIQYF
TRBJ1-5 | TRBD1 | . | TRBV18 | TGTGCCAGCTCCCAGGGACAGGGAAGGGATCAGCCCCAGCATTTT | CASSQGQGRDQPQHF
TRBJ2-2 | . | . | TRBV10-3 | TGTGCCATCAGCGAATATGGACAGACCGGGGAGCTGTTTTTT | CAISEYGQTGELFF
TRBJ2-4 | . | . | TRBV3-1/TRBV3-2 | TGTGCCAGCAGCCCCCAGACAGGGAGGGGAAACATTCAGTACTTC | CASSPQTGRGNIQYF